This T cell receptor (beta chain) was recorded in a study of T-cell reconstitution after alpha-beta-depleted transplantation in children. Findings and limits, study-wide: High day-60 TCRbeta diversity in some patients came from surviving recipient T cells and thymic progenitors. The origin of alpha-beta T cells about two months after transplant was reportedly several hundred expanded graft clones. T cells produced anew were the main source of T-cell counts and diversity one year after transplant.

CDR1 is SQVTM, CDR2 ANQGSEA, per germline. The CDR3 is 16 residues long. Trimming left V 1 base short and J 2 bases short, with 14 bases between. Unique molecular identifiers tagged the TCRbeta library. TCRdb re-called the PCR reads through MiXCR, storing one row per CDR3 protein. The sample lists just under 350,000 distinct CDR3 sequences; around 15% were seen once. This clonotype has just a few counts. What it binds is unknown. The sequence came from a male patient under 10 years old who had a stem cell transplant for acute lymphoblastic leukemia, so the T cells may come from the graft donor. Here the sequenced sample was PBMCs, mostly from graft donor cells, taken 360 days after TCRalphabeta/CD19-depleted stem cell transplant. This chain uses TRBV29-1 with TRBJ2-2; maybe TRBD1 (5 bases). CDR3 coding DNA: TGCAGCGTTGAAGGTAGAGCAGGGCCAAACACCGGGGAGCTGTTTTTT. Amino acids: CSVEGRAGPNTGELFF.